The source of this T cell receptor beta chain is a study of cytomegalovirus exposure and HLA in healthy donors. Findings and limits, study-wide: Most of the TCR beta V segments (in an earlier analysis) were productive either about 87% or about 30% of the time. Researchers left out some V segments, among them TRBV6-2 and TRBV6-3, as indistinguishable. Specificity of three CMV-associated chains for CMV antigens was verified in vitro.

Healthy bone marrow donors made up the donors. CDR1 is SGHRS and CDR2 is YFSETQ in the germline V gene. The CDR3 totals 14 residues. The V end was cut by 0 bases, the J end by 7 bases, with 13 bases between. Details on this clone: Antigen specificity is unknown.

The study ran its PCR with 60 Vbeta and 13 Jbeta primers. Assay used: immunoSEQ multiplex PCR; TCRdb lists only in-frame clones, some missing. This sample yields approximately 110,000 clones, of which 55% to 65% are seen a single time; 3.8% belongs to the top ten. The sequence came from a man aged 25 to 40 in good health and CMV-seropositive. The chain has TRBV5-1 and TRBJ1-1; no clear D gene. Sequences were obtained from PBMCs. The CDR3 DNA reads as TGCGCCAGCAGCTTGGGCCTGCCTGGGAGTGAAGCTTTCTTT. It encodes CASSLGLPGSEAFF.